The 7 T cell receptor beta chains below were found in one sample sequenced in a study of early T cells in non-severe SARS-CoV-2 infection. Each CDR3 protein gets one entry after TCRdb re-called the 5' RACE reads with MiXCR. This table has some 87,000 distinct CDR3 sequences, roughly 15% appearing once. The specimen sequenced was whole blood. Receptors were obtained from an adult who was a healthcare worker with PCR-confirmed SARS-CoV-2 infection or an uninfected control (not recorded which).

The table lists this clonotype with a few counts. The chain joins TRBV5-1 to TRBJ1-6, with D perhaps TRBD1 (6 bases). This CDR3 has 14 residues. The V end was cut by 0 bases, the J end by 9 bases, with 10 bases between. Germline CDR1 SGHRS, CDR2 YFSETQ. The CDR3 spells CASSLGGQASPLHF. In DNA form, the CDR3 reads TGCGCCAGCAGCTTGGGGGGGCAGGCTTCACCCCTCCACTTT.

This clonotype was counted only a few times. The V and J genes are TRBV11-2 and TRBJ1-2; 7 nucleotides align to TRBD1. Germline loops: CDR1 SGHAT, CDR2 FQNNGV. V shed 1 base and J 4 bases; nucleotides not matched to a gene: 3. This CDR3 spans 14 amino acids. The CDR3 DNA reads as TGTGCCAGCAGCTTAGTCGGGACAGTCTATGGCTACACCTTC. It codes for CASSLVGTVYGYTF.

This clonotype was counted many times. The chain links TRBV7-6 to TRBJ2-2, with D possibly TRBD1 on 6 matching bases. Per germline, CDR1 SGHVS and CDR2 FNYEAQ. The CDR3 has 17 amino acids. V lost 0 bases, J lost 3 bases, and 14 bases lay in between. As DNA, the CDR3 is TGTGCCAGCAGCTTAGCATTGGACAGCACTCACACCGGGGAGCTGTTTTTT. It encodes CASSLALDSTHTGELFF.

The chain recombines TRBV12-5 with TRBJ2-7; 8 nucleotides line up with TRBD1. Per the germline V gene, CDR1 is LGHNT and CDR2 is FRNRAP. This CDR3 has 17 residues. V gave up 2 bases and J gave up 4 bases; unmatched junction bases: 13. In DNA form, the CDR3 reads TGTGCTAGTGGTTTGACACATGGACAGGGTAGTAGGTACGAGCAGTACTTC. Amino acid sequence: CASGLTHGQGSRYEQYF.

The rearrangement joins TRBV6-4 to TRBJ2-1; perhaps TRBD2 as D (6 bases). Germline V lookup: CDR1 MRHNA, CDR2 SNTAGT. CDR3 length: 14 amino acids. Trimming took off 7 bases at V and 6 bases at J, with 16 bases between the two ends. The CDR3 coding sequence is TGTGCCAGCAAGGCGGGGCCCGCGAGCAATGAGCAGTTCTTC. The encoded protein is CASKAGPASNEQFF.

The gene calls are TRBV29-1 and TRBJ2-3, with D possibly TRBD2 on 6 matching bases. The CDR3 spans 11 residues. With 4 bases removed from V and 14 bases from J, the gap between germline ends came to 16 bases. CDR1 and CDR2 (germline): SQVTM, ANQGSEA. The CDR3 DNA reads as TGCAGCGTTGGGGTCCGGGACTCGCCGTATTTT. This codes for CSVGVRDSPYF.

This clonotype was observed at least ten times. The V call is TRBV6-1, the J call TRBJ2-3; weak D call: TRBD2 (6 bases). Trimming took 6 bases from V and 2 from J, leaving 15 bases between them. This CDR3 comprises 15 residues. The germline CDR1 and CDR2 sequences are MNHNS and SASEGT. As DNA, the CDR3 is TGTGCCAGCAGCCCTGCCGGCGGGATCACAGATACGCAGTATTTT. Amino acid sequence: CASSPAGGITDTQYF.